The sequence of this T cell receptor (beta chain) was determined in a study of OX40 agonist ivuxolimab in advanced cancers. At the level of the study: Patients received ivuxolimab, an agonistic anti-OX40 (CD134) antibody. Overall study results and limits: Certain nonresponders likewise exhibited a low normalized T-cell clonal expansion.

Profiled with immunoSEQ multiplex PCR; TCRdb holds only in-frame clones, not every one. The sample holds 50,000 to 60,000 clones, about nine tenths seen once. Trimming stripped 5 bases from V and 3 bases from J, with 16 bases between. Germline CDR1 is SGHNT and CDR2 is YENEEA. The CDR3 runs 16 residues. With regard to this clone: Its target is not known.

The source of this sequence is an adult with an advanced solid tumor such as melanoma, head and neck, liver or kidney cancer. Sequences were derived from CD4+ or CD8+ T cells sorted from blood, sampled in a trial of the OX40 agonist ivuxolimab. The genes are TRBV11-3 and TRBJ2-2, with a tentative D call TRBD1 (6 bases). In nucleotides, the CDR3 is TGTGCCAGCAGCCCCGGACTGGGGGCATACACCGGGGAGCTGTTTTTT. Translation: CASSPGLGAYTGELFF.